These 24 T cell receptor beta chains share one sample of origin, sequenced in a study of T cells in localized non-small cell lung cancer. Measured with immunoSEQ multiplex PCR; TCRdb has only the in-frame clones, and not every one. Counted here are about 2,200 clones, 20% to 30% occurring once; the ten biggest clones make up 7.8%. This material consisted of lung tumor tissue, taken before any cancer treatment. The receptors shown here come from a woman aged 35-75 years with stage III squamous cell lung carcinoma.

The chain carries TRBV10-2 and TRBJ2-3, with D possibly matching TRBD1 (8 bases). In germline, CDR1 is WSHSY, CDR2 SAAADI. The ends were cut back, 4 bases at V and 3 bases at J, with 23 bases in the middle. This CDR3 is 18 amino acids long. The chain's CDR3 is CASSVSTGQGGGTDTQYF. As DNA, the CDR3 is TGCGCCAGCAGTGTTAGTACTGGACAGGGCGGGGGAACAGATACGCAGTATTTT.

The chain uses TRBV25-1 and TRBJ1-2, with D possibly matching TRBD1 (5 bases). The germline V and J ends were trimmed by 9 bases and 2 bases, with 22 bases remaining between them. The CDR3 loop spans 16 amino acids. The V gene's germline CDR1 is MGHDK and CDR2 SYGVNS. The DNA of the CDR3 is TGTGCCAGTGCGGGGGTTGGGGAACCGGGGAACTATGGCTACACCTTC. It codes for CASAGVGEPGNYGYTF.

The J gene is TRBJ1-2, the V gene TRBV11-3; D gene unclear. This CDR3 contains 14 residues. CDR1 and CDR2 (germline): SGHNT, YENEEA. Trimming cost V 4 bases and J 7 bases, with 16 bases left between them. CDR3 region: CASSSLDRLIGYTF. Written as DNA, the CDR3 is TGTGCCAGCAGCTCCCTCGATCGGCTGATTGGCTACACCTTC.

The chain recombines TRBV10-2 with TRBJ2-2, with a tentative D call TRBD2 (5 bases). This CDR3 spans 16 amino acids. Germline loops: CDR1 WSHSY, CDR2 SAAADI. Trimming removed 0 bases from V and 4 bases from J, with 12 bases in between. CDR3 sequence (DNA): TGCGCCAGCAGTGAGTCACGAGGGATAGGCACCGGGGAGCTGTTTTTT. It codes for CASSESRGIGTGELFF.

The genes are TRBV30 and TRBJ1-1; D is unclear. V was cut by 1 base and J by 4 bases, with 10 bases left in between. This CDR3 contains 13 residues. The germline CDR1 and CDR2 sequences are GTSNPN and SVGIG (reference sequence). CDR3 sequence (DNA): TGTGCCTGGAGTGGTGAGGTTGTCACTGAAGCTTTCTTT. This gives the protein CAWSGEVVTEAFF.

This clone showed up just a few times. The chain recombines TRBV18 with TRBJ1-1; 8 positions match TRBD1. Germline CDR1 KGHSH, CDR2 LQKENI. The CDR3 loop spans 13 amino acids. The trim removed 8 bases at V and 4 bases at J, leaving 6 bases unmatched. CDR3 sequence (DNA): TGTGCCAGCCTACGACAGGGGAGCACTGAAGCTTTCTTT. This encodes CASLRQGSTEAFF.

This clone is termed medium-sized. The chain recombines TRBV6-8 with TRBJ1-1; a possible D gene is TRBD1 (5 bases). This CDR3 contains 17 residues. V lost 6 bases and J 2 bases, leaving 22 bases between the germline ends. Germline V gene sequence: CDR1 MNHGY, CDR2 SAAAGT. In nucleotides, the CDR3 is TGTGCCAGCAGGCCTGAAACCGTGAGGGGACCAAACACTGAAGCTTTCTTT. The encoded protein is CASRPETVRGPNTEAFF.

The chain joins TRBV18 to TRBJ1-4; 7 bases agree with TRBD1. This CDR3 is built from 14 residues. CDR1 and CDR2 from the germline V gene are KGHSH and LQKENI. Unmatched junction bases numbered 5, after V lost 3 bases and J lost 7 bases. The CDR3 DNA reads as TGTGCCAGCTCACCCCTGGCAGGGGGTGAAAAACTGTTTTTT. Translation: CASSPLAGGEKLFF.

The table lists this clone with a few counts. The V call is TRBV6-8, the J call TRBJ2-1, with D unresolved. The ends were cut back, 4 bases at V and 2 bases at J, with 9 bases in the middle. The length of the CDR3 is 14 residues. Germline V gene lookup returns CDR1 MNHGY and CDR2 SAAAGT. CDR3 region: CASSSGWAYNEQFF. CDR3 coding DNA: TGTGCCAGCAGTTCCGGCTGGGCCTACAATGAGCAGTTCTTC.

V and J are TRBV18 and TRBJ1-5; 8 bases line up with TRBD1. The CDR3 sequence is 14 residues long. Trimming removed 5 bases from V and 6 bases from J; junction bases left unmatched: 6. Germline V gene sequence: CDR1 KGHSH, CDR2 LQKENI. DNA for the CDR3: TGTGCCAGCTCAGCCGGACAGGGAGGTCAGCCCCAGCATTTT. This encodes CASSAGQGGQPQHF.

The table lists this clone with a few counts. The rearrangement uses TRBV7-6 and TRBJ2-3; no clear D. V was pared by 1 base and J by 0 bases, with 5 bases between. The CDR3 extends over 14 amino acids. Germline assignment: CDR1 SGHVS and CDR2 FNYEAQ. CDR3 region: CASSLVGSTDTQYF. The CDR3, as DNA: TGTGCCAGCAGCTTAGTGGGGAGCACAGATACGCAGTATTTT.

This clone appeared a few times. The CDR3 coding sequence is TGTGCCAGCAGCGTACAGGGGGAATCCTACGAGCAGTACTTC. Its translation is CASSVQGESYEQYF. This chain connects TRBV9 to TRBJ2-7, with 7 bases lining up with TRBD1. From germline, CDR1 is SGDLS and CDR2 YYNGEE. The CDR3 runs 14 residues. J lost 1 base, V lost 1 base, and 2 bases had no gene match.

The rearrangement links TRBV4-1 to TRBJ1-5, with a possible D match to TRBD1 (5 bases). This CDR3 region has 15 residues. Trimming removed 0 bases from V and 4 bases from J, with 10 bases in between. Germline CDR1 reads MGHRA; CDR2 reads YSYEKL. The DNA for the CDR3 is TGCGCCAGCAGCCAAGACTGGGAGGGGAATCAGCCCCAGCATTTT. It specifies CASSQDWEGNQPQHF.

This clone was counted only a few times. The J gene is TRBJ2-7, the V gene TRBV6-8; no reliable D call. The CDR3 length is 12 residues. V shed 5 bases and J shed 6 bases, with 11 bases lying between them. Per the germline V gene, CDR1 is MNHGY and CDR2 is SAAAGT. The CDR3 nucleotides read TGTGCCAGCAGTCGAAATAAGGGCGAGCAGTACTTC. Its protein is CASSRNKGEQYF.

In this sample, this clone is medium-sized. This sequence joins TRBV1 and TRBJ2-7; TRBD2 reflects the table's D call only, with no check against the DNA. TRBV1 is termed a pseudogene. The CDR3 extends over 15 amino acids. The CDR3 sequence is CASSHLGASTYEQYF. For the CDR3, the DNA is TGCGCCAGCAGCCACCTAGGAGCTAGCACCTACGAGCAGTACTTC.

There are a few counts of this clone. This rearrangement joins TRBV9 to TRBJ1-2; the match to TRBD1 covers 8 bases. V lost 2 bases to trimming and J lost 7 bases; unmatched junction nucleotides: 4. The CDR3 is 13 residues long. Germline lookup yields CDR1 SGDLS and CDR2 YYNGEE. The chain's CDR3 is CASSVRTGFGYTF. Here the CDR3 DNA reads TGTGCCAGCAGCGTTAGGACAGGGTTTGGCTACACCTTC.

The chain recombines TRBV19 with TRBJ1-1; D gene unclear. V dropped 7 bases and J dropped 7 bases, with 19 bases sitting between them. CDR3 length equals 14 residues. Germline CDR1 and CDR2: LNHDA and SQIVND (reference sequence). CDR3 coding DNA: TGTGCCAGTAACCTACGGGTGGGGTATAGTGAAGCTTTCTTT. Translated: CASNLRVGYSEAFF.

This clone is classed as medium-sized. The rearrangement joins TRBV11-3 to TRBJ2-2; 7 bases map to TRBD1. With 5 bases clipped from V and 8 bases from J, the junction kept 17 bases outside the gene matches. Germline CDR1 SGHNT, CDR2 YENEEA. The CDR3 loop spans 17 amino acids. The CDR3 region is CASSPPLGKGAVGELFF. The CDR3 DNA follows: TGTGCCAGCAGCCCACCACTCGGAAAGGGGGCGGTGGGGGAGCTGTTTTTT.

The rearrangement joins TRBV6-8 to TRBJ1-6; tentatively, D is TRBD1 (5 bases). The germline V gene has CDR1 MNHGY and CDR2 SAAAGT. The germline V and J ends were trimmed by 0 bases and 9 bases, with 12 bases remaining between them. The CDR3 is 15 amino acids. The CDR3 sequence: CASSYSLGLGSPLHF. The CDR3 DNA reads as TGTGCCAGCAGTTACTCTTTGGGACTTGGTTCACCCCTCCACTTT.

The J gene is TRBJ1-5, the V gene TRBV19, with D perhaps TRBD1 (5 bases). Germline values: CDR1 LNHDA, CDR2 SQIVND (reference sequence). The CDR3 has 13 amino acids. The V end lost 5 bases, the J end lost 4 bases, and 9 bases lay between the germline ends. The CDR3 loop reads CASSFRGNQPQHF. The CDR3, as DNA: TGTGCCAGTAGTTTCCGGGGGAATCAGCCCCAGCATTTT. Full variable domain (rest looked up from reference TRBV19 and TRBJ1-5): DGGITQSPKYLFRKEGQNVTLSCEQNLNHDAMYWYRQDPGQGLRLIYYSQIVNDFQKGDIAEGYSVSREKKESFPLTVTSAQKNPTAFYLCASSFRGNQPQHFGDGTRLSIL.

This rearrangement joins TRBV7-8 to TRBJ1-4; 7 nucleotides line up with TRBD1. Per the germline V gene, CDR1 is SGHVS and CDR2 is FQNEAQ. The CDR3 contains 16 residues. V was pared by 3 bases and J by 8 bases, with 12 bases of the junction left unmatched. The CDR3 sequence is CASSFASGGKAEKLFF. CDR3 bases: TGTGCCAGCAGCTTTGCTTCAGGGGGAAAGGCAGAAAAACTGTTTTTT. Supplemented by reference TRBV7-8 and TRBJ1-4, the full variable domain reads GAGVSQSPRYKVAKRGQDVALRCDPISGHVSLFWYQQALGQGPEFLTYFQNEAQLDKSGLPSDRFFAERPEGSVSTLKIQRTQQEDSAVYLCASSFASGGKAEKLFFGSGTQLSVL.

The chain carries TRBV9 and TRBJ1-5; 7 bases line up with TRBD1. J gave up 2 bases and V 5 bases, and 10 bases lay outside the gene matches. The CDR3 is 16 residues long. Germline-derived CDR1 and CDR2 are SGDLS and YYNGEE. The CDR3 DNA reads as TGTGCCAGCAGAGAAAGACAGGGTTGGGGCAATCAGCCCCAGCATTTT. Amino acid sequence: CASRERQGWGNQPQHF.

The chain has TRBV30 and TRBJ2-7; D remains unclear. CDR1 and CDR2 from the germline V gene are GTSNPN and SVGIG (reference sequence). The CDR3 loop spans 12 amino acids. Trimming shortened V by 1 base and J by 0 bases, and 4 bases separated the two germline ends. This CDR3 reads CAWSALSYEQYF. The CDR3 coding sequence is TGTGCCTGGAGTGCCCTCTCCTACGAGCAGTACTTC.

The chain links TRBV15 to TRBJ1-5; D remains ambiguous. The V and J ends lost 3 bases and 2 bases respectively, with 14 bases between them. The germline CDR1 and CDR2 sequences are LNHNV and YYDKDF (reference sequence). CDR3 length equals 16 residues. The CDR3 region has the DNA TGTGCCACCAGCAGCGGGAGTACTGGCCGCAATCAGCCCCAGCATTTT. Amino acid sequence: CATSSGSTGRNQPQHF.